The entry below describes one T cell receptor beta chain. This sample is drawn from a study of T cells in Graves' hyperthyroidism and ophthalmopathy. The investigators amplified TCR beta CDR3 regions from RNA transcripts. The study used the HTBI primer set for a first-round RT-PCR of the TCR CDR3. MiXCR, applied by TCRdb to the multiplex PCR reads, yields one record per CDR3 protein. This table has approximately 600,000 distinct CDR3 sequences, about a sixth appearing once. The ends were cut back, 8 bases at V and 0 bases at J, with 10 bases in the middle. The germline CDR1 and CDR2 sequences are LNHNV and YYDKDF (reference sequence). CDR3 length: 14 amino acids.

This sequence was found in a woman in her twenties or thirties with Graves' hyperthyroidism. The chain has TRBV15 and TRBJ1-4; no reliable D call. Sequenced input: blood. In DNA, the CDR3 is TGTGCCACCGCCAGCACGGCAACTAATGAAAAACTGTTTTTT. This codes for CATASTATNEKLFF.